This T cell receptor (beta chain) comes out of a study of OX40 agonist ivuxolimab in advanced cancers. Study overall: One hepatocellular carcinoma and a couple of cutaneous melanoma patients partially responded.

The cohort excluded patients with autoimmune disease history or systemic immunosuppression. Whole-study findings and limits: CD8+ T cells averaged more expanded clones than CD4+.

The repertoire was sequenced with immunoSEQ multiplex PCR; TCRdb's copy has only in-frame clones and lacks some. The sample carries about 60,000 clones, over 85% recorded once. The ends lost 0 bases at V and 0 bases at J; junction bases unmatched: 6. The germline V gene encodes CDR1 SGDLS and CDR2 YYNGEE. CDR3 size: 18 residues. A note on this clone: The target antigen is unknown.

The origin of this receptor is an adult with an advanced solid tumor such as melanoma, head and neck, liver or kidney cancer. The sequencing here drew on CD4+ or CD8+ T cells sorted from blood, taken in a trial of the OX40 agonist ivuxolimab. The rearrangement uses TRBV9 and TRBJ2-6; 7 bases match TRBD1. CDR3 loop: CASSVEDRPPSGANVLTF. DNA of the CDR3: TGTGCCAGCAGCGTAGAGGACAGGCCCCCCTCTGGGGCCAACGTCCTGACTTTC.